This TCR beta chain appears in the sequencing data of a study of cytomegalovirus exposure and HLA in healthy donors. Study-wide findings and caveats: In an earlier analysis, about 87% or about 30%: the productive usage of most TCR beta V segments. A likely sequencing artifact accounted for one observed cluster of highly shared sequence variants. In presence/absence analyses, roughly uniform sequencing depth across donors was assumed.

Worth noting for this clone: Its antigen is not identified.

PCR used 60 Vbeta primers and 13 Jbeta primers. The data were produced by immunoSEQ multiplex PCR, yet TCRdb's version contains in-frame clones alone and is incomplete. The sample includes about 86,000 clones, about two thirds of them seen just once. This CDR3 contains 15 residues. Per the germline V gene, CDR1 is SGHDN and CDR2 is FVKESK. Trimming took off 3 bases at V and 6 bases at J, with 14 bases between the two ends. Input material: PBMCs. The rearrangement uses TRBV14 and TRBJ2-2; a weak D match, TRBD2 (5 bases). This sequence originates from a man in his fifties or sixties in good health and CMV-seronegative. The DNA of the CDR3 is TGTGCCAGCAGCCATCGGCTAGCCATCCCCGGGGAGCTGTTTTTT. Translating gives CASSHRLAIPGELFF.